The present entry profiles one TCR beta chain with its context. Its target is not known. Germline V gene sequence: CDR1 MNHEY, CDR2 SMNVEV (reference sequence). The CDR3 length is 12 residues. In the authors' workflow: For the immunoSEQ data, sequences were junction-only without quality scores, so filtering differed. Method: immunoSEQ multiplex PCR; TCRdb's copy keeps in-frame clones and lacks some. D and trimming come from the DNA, and the V and J calls and clone size come from that table. Of around 640,000 clones listed, 95% to 96% are singletons. Naive CD8 cells, CD45RO-negative and positively selected for CCR7, excluded terminally differentiated effector memory CD45RA+ cells. The data are from a study of shared clonotypes between healthy human individuals. The study's findings and limits: Sampling involved blood alone; tissue repertoires likely differ. Investigators expected sequencing depth to affect clonotype sharing among donors. There were few donors, and this limited the genetic and exposure-history diversity represented.

The sample was naive CD8+ T cells sorted from blood. The V and J genes are TRBV27 and TRBJ2-5; D may match TRBD1 or TRBD2 (5 bases each). With the DNA end fitting TRBJ2-7 better, the J assignment may be wrong. The source of this sequence is a woman in her thirties in good health. CDR3 protein: CASSFWGNEQYF. The CDR3 DNA is TGTGCCAGCAGTTTCTGGGGGAACGAGCAGTACTTC.